These 8 T cell receptor beta chains came from one sample sequenced in a study of blood T cell repertoires in COVID-19. Assay used: immunoSEQ multiplex PCR; TCRdb lists only in-frame clones, some missing. The data hold 150,000 to 200,000 clones, with 88% observed a single time. The sequenced sample was PBMCs or T cells enriched from blood (not recorded which). These receptors came from a woman aged 18 to 35 who had recovered from COVID-19.

The chain links TRBV11-1 to TRBJ1-6; 8 bases line up with TRBD1. The V and J ends lost 8 bases and 7 bases, in that order; junction bases with no gene match: 10. This CDR3 spans 15 amino acids. From germline, CDR1 is SGHAT and CDR2 FQDESV (reference sequence). Here the CDR3 reads CASQTSQGVNSPLHF. CDR3 bases: TGTGCCAGCCAGACATCACAGGGGGTAAATTCACCCCTCCACTTT. The variable domain in full, with the rest retrieved from reference TRBV11-1 and TRBJ1-6, is EAEVAQSPRYKITEKSQAVAFWCDPISGHATLYWYRQILGQGPELLVQFQDESVVDDSQLPKDRFSAERLKGVDSTLKIQPAELGDSAMYLCASQTSQGVNSPLHFGNGTRLTVT.

The table lists this clone with many counts. The genes are TRBV4-3 and TRBJ2-5; perhaps TRBD1 as D (6 bases). Trimming left V 4 bases short and J 5 bases short, with 20 bases between. The CDR3 extends over 16 amino acids. Germline V gene lookup returns CDR1 LGHNA and CDR2 YSLEER. This CDR3 is CASSPAPQGPGETQYF. The CDR3 DNA is TGCGCCAGCAGCCCCGCCCCCCAGGGGCCGGGCGAGACCCAGTACTTC.

V is TRBV5-1 and J is TRBJ1-2; 8 bases are shared with TRBD1. Germline-derived CDR1 and CDR2 are SGHRS and YFSETQ. The length of the CDR3 is 16 residues. J was trimmed by 6 bases and V by 0 bases; bases with no gene match: 10. The DNA for the CDR3 is TGCGCCAGCAGCTTGGGACGATTCGACAGGGGCCATGGCTACACCTTC. It is translated as CASSLGRFDRGHGYTF.

This chain links TRBV28 with TRBJ1-1, with 7 bases identical to TRBD1. CDR1 and CDR2 from the germline V gene are MDHEN and SYDVKM. J lost 1 base, V lost 8 bases, and 1 base had no gene match. CDR3 size: 12 residues. CDR3 amino acids: CASRDRNTEAFF. In DNA form, the CDR3 reads TGTGCCAGCCGGGACAGGAACACTGAAGCTTTCTTT.

The gene calls are TRBV7-2 and TRBJ1-1; a possible D gene is TRBD1 (6 bases). This CDR3 is 17 amino acids long. The V gene's germline CDR1 is SGHTA and CDR2 FQGNSA. V lost 5 bases to trimming and J lost 0 bases, with 19 bases between them. CDR3 DNA: TGTGCCAGCAGCGTCGACAGGTTGGGACGCATGAACACTGAAGCTTTCTTT. Translation gives CASSVDRLGRMNTEAFF.

This clone was detected a few times. This chain links TRBV7-2 with TRBJ1-3; no reliable D call. Germline V CDR1 and CDR2: SGHTA, FQGNSA. This CDR3 has 16 amino acids. The V end lost 1 base, the J end lost 0 bases, and 10 bases lay between the germline ends. The CDR3 DNA is TGTGCCAGCAGCTTAGGGCAGGCCGACTCTGGAAACACCATATATTTT. It codes for CASSLGQADSGNTIYF.

The genes are TRBV5-1 and TRBJ2-1, with 8 nucleotides matching TRBD1. The CDR3 has 13 residues. In germline, CDR1 is SGHRS, CDR2 YFSETQ. V was clipped by 4 bases and J by 6 bases; unmatched bases: 3. In nucleotides, the CDR3 is TGCGCCAGCAGCGACGGGACAGGCAATGAGCAGTTCTTC. It is translated as CASSDGTGNEQFF.

The CDR3 DNA sequence: TGTGCCAGCAGTTTACCGGGACAGGGGAAAGAGACCCAGTACTTC. Its translation is CASSLPGQGKETQYF. The chain employs TRBV28 and TRBJ2-5; 10 bases agree with TRBD1. The CDR3 is made up of 15 amino acids. Germline trimming cut 2 bases from V and 3 bases from J; bases unmatched to any gene: 3. CDR1 MDHEN and CDR2 SYDVKM come from the germline V gene.